A selection of T cell receptor beta chains follows, all from one sample in a study of regulatory T cells in long-lasting Graves disease. One entry per CDR3 protein results from TCRdb running MiXCR on the multiplex PCR reads. The sample carries a few hundred thousand distinct CDR3 sequences, roughly 10% recorded once. These data were likewise used in another study, on T cells in Graves' hyperthyroidism and ophthalmopathy.

Sequencing used peripheral blood mononuclear cells (PBMCs), obtained at new diagnosis, from a patient treated with antithyroid drugs. The receptors derive from a woman aged 18-29 years with Graves disease. Both conserved end residues are part of each CDR3. Each record gives: clone size, J gene, V gene, D gene, CDR3 protein, CDR3 DNA. The D gene is left open where the match is weak. Size values are once, few and many counts, or a class for expanded clones, and some rows have none.

few TRBJ2-3 TRBV12-3/TRBV12-4 - CASSSIRGWDSTDTQYF TGTGCCAGCAGTTCTATCAGGGGATGGGATAGCACAGATACGCAGTATTTT
many TRBJ1-2 TRBV5-4 TRBD1 CASSRGQIFLGGYTF TGTGCCAGCAGCCGGGGACAGATCTTTTTGGGTGGCTACACCTTC
many TRBJ2-2 TRBV10-3 - CAISESPGTNTGELFF TGTGCCATCAGTGAGTCACCCGGTACAAACACCGGGGAGCTGTTTTTT
- TRBJ2-4 TRBV5-6 TRBD2 CASSPWGGVAKNIQYF TGTGCCAGCAGCCCCTGGGGAGGGGTAGCCAAAAACATTCAGTACTTC
once TRBJ2-1 TRBV14 TRBD2 CASSQEDSGRIYNEQFF TGTGCCAGCAGCCAAGAGGATAGCGGGAGAATCTACAATGAGCAGTTCTTC
- TRBJ1-3 TRBV9 TRBD1 CASSPRPGTVGNTTYF TGTGCCAGCAGCCCCCGTCCAGGGACAGTAGGAAACACCACATATTTT
many TRBJ2-7 TRBV7-2 TRBD2 CASSTRGAGGHEQYF TGTGCCAGCAGCACCCGAGGGGCGGGAGGGCACGAGCAGTACTTC
many TRBJ1-2 TRBV11-2 - CASSLGQGGGYGYTF TGTGCCAGCAGCTTAGGGCAGGGCGGTGGCTATGGCTACACCTTC
many TRBJ2-5 TRBV2 - CAGSVGRPETQYF TGTGCCGGCAGTGTGGGCAGACCGGAGACCCAGTACTTC
many TRBJ2-2 TRBV2 - CASSEASNSPYTGELFF TGTGCCAGCAGTGAAGCGTCAAACAGCCCGTACACCGGGGAGCTGTTTTTT
many TRBJ2-5 TRBV9 TRBD2 CASSVGIAGKETQYF TGTGCCAGCAGCGTAGGTATAGCGGGAAAAGAGACCCAGTACTTC
few TRBJ1-1 TRBV25-1 - CASSEWGGWNTEAFF TGTGCCAGCAGTGAATGGGGGGGTTGGAACACTGAAGCTTTCTTT
few TRBJ1-1 TRBV20-1 - CSARDKALNTEAFF TGCAGTGCTAGAGATAAGGCCTTGAACACTGAAGCTTTCTTT
many TRBJ2-1 TRBV13 - CASSLIGRRGFPSPFF TGTGCCAGCAGCTTAATCGGGCGCAGGGGATTCCCCTCCCCGTTCTTC
few TRBJ1-5 TRBV7-6 - CASSSQGMNQPQHF TGTGCCAGCAGCTCACAGGGCATGAATCAGCCCCAGCATTTT
few TRBJ1-1 TRBV10-3 - CAITHTGRNTEAFF TGTGCCATCACCCACACAGGGCGGAATACTGAAGCTTTCTTT
many TRBJ2-3 TRBV24-1 - CATSDSWGSTDTQYF TGTGCCACCAGTGACAGTTGGGGCAGCACAGATACGCAGTATTTT
many TRBJ2-7 TRBV28 TRBD2 CASRTSGMYEQYF TGTGCCAGCCGGACTAGCGGGATGTACGAGCAGTACTTC
many TRBJ2-3 TRBV9 - CASSLRAGTDTQYF TGTGCCAGCAGCCTACGGGCCGGCACAGATACGCAGTATTTT
- TRBJ2-7 TRBV2 - CASTGARSDEQYF TGTGCCAGCACAGGGGCGAGGTCGGACGAGCAGTACTTC
many TRBJ1-2 TRBV20-1 TRBD1 CSASTDRGVGYTF TGCAGTGCCTCTACCGACAGGGGCGTTGGCTACACCTTC
many TRBJ1-4 TRBV2 TRBD1 CASRRQGTNEKLFF TGTGCCAGCAGGCGACAGGGAACTAATGAAAAACTGTTTTTT
- TRBJ2-5 TRBV19 - CLPVLTRTAREQETQYF TGTCTACCTGTTTTAACCCGGACAGCGCGAGAACAGGAGACCCAGTACTTC
many TRBJ1-5 TRBV14 - CASSQDKGRTNQPQHF TGTGCCAGCAGCCAAGATAAGGGGAGAACAAATCAGCCCCAGCATTTT
- TRBJ2-5 TRBV20-1 TRBD2 CSPSASGETQYF TGCTCCCCGTCGGCTAGCGGGGAGACCCAGTACTTC
- TRBJ2-5 TRBV20-1 - CSAKTGTETQYF TGCAGTGCAAAGACTGGCACAGAGACCCAGTACTTC
few TRBJ2-4 TRBV28 - CASSRQGTKDIQYF TGTGCCAGCAGTCGTCAGGGGACTAAGGACATTCAGTACTTC
many TRBJ1-5 TRBV3-1 - CASSQRLTASGGQPQHF TGTGCCAGCAGCCAACGCTTGACAGCGTCTGGTGGTCAGCCCCAGCATTTT
many TRBJ1-5 TRBV12-3/TRBV12-4 - CASSWGQPQHF TGTGCCAGCAGCTGGGGTCAGCCCCAGCATTTT
many TRBJ2-5 TRBV28 TRBD2 CASNPYSGSLQETQYF TGTGCCAGCAACCCCTATAGCGGGAGTCTCCAAGAGACCCAGTACTTC
many TRBJ2-7 TRBV28 - CASSSLLRLEQYF TGTGCCAGCAGTTCTCTACTCCGGCTTGAGCAGTACTTC
few TRBJ2-3 TRBV11-2 - CASSSVGTSTDTQYF TGTGCCAGCAGCTCAGTGGGGACTAGCACAGATACGCAGTATTTT
- TRBJ2-5 TRBV2 TRBD2 CASSQGFGGSETQYF TGTGCCAGCAGTCAGGGCTTCGGGGGGTCGGAGACCCAGTACTTC
many TRBJ2-1 TRBV7-9 - CASSFRLDNEQFF TGTGCCAGCAGCTTCCGACTCGACAATGAGCAGTTCTTC
few TRBJ2-7 TRBV6-1 - CASSERVGTGWHEQYF TGTGCCAGCAGTGAGAGGGTCGGGACGGGATGGCACGAGCAGTACTTC
few TRBJ2-6 TRBV7-6 TRBD1 CASSPTGGTSGANVLTF TGTGCCAGCAGCCCAACAGGGGGGACTTCTGGGGCCAACGTCCTGACTTTC
many TRBJ2-3 TRBV27 TRBD2 CASRIISGSADTQYF TGTGCCAGCAGGATAATTAGCGGGAGCGCAGATACGCAGTATTTT
few TRBJ2-2 TRBV3-1 - CASSGNTGELFF TGTGCCAGCAGCGGGAACACCGGGGAGCTGTTTTTT
many TRBJ1-2 TRBV7-2 - CASSLDREGYGYTF TGTGCCAGCAGCTTAGATCGGGAAGGCTATGGCTACACCTTC
many TRBJ2-1 TRBV24-1 TRBD2 CATSDTLAGGRHEQFF TGTGCCACCAGTGACACCCTAGCGGGGGGGCGCCATGAGCAGTTCTTC
few TRBJ1-5 TRBV7-9 - CASSLVLGWPQHF TGTGCCAGCAGCTTAGTCTTAGGGTGGCCCCAGCATTTT
many TRBJ2-1 TRBV27 - CASSLTRVNGQFF TGTGCCAGCAGTTTAACCAGGGTGAACGGGCAGTTCTTC
many TRBJ2-7 TRBV11-2 - CAIAGGTSYEQYF TGTGCCATTGCCGGCGGGACCTCCTACGAGCAGTACTTC
many TRBJ2-7 TRBV7-2 TRBD2 CASSFRTSGRAGGHEQYF TGTGCCAGCAGCTTCCGGACTAGCGGGAGGGCCGGTGGCCACGAGCAGTACTTC
many TRBJ2-5 TRBV7-2 TRBD2 CASSHNLLAGSGTQYF TGTGCCAGCAGCCATAACTTGCTAGCGGGAAGTGGGACCCAGTACTTC
many TRBJ1-4 TRBV6-1 - CASSTPTVMFF TGTGCCAGCAGCACCCCAACAGTGATGTTTTTT
many TRBJ1-1 TRBV28 - CASSKSWGLNTEAFF TGTGCCAGCAGCAAATCTTGGGGTTTGAACACTGAAGCTTTCTTT
many TRBJ1-4 TRBV6-1 TRBD1 CASRSGTVNEKLFF TGTGCCAGCAGGTCCGGGACAGTCAATGAAAAACTGTTTTTT
few TRBJ2-1 TRBV28 TRBD1 CASSSTGTGAFNEQFF TGTGCCAGCAGTTCGACCGGGACAGGGGCCTTCAATGAGCAGTTCTTC